This TCR beta chain stems from a study of memory B cells and T cells in multiple sclerosis. TCRdb's table, derived via immunoSEQ multiplex PCR, lists solely in-frame clones and lacks some. This sample carries roughly 30,000 clones, about 82% of them seen once, and the ten largest clones take less than 3.5%. In the case of this clone: Its antigen is not known.

Study-level results: Clone-set sizes differed between compartments, so shared clonotype counts needed normalization.

Stimulus-free culture yielded autoproliferating CFSE-dim and non-proliferating CFSE-high T cells, each sequenced separately. Pooled replicate wells came from some 5x10^7 CFSE-labeled PBMCs cultured less than eight days without stimulus. CFSE at 0.45 to 0.55 uM labeled the PBMCs, which were then cultured unstimulated. V lost 3 bases to trimming and J lost 1 base, with 13 bases between them. CDR1 and CDR2 from the germline V gene are MDHEN and SYDVKM. The CDR3 consists of 15 residues. Sequencing was done on a sample of PBMCs from blood kept in culture. This sequence joins TRBV28 and TRBJ2-7, with a tentative D call TRBD1 (6 bases). This clonotype was sampled from a human donor with multiple sclerosis. This CDR3 reads CASSFSRDKSYEQYF. The CDR3 DNA is TGTGCCAGCAGTTTCTCCCGGGACAAATCCTACGAGCAGTACTTC.